The clone carrying this T cell receptor beta chain was detected only a few times. Its antigen is unknown. Template switching introduced a universal primer site, and the cDNA bore unique molecular identifiers. One entry per CDR3 protein, called by TCRdb with MiXCR from the 5' RACE reads. The sample has approximately 210,000 distinct CDR3 sequences, approximately 16% seen once. This record comes from a study of identical twins. Regarding the study as a whole: The authors noted that invariant MAIT and iNKT cells could partly confound zero-insertion analyses.

This CDR3 region has 14 residues. V was cut by 5 bases and J by 3 bases, with 13 bases left in between. Germline lookup yields CDR1 SEHNR and CDR2 FQNEAQ (reference sequence). These records were also assigned to another study, of T cells expressing NK-cell markers. As that report states: Only alpha-beta TCR T cells were sorted in several experiments, using an anti-gamma-delta TCR antibody. Five or six donors showed dominant NKG2C+ clonotypes comprising about 1.0-7.5% of their CD8+ T cells.

This TCR came from a woman in her late teens or twenties in good health. The genes are TRBV7-9 and TRBJ1-2; D remains unclear. Sequenced: CD8+ T cells sorted from blood. CDR3 in DNA: TGTGCCAGCAGCCAGGACGGGTTGGACTATGGCTACACCTTC. It is translated as CASSQDGLDYGYTF.